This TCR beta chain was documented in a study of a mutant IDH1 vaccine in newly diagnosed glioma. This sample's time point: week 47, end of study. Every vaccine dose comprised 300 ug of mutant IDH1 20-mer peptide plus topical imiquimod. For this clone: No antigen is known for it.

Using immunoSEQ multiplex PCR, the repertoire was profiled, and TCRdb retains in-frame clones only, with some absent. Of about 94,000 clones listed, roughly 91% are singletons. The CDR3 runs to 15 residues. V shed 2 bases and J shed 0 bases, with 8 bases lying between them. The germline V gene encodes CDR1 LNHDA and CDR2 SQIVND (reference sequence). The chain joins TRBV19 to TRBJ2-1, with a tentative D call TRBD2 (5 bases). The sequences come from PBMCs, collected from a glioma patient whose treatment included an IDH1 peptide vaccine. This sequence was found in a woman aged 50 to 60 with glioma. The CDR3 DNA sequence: TGTGCCAGTAGTATACAGCGGAGCTCCTACAATGAGCAGTTCTTC. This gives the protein CASSIQRSSYNEQFF.